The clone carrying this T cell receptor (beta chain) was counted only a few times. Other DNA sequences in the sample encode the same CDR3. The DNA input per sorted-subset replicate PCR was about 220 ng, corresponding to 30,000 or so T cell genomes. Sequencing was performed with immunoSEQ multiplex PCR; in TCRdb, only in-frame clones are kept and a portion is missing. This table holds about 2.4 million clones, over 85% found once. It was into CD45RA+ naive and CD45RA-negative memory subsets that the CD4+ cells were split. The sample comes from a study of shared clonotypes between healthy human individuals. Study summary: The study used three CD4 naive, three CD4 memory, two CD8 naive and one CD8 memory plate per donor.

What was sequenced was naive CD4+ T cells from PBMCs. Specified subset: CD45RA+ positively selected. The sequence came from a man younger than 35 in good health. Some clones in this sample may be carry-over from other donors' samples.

CDR3 sequence reads: CASSLSGGNTEAFF. The CDR3 coding sequence is TGTGCCAGCAGCTTATCGGGTGGGAACACTGAAGCTTTCTTT. The chain uses TRBV7-3 and TRBJ1-1; D not certain. The V end lost 2 bases, the J end lost 1 base, and 8 bases lay between the germline ends. Germline CDR1 and CDR2: SGHTA and FQGTGA. CDR3 length: 14 residues.